Listed here is a single TCR beta chain. These data come from a study of blood T cell repertoires in COVID-19. As handled by the study authors: Reference gene primer amplification gave estimated nucleated cell counts. Assay: immunoSEQ multiplex PCR; the TCRdb copy retains only in-frame clones and omits some. That table furnishes V, J and clone size, whereas the DNA furnished D and trimming. The sample yields just under 350,000 clones, around 83% seen once. The CDR3 runs to 12 residues. The V gene lost 3 bases and the J gene lost 6 bases, with 6 bases spanning the gap. Germline CDR1 SGHRS, CDR2 YFSETQ. This clonotype originated in a man aged 25-40 years with active or convalescent COVID-19. The sample was peripheral blood. The J gene is TRBJ2-2, the V gene TRBV5-1; possibly TRBD2 for D (5 bases). As DNA, the CDR3 is TGCGCCAGCAGCTCTAGCCCCGGGGAGCTGTTTTTT. Translated, it gives CASSSSPGELFF.